This T cell receptor beta chain was recovered during a study of Graves' ophthalmopathy and Graves' hyperthyroidism (dated by TCRdb to between 2018 and 2020). Notes on the research overall: Peripheral blood samples were taken at the time of initial diagnosis, before any treatment was given. TCR beta repertoire signatures were used to distinguish Graves' ophthalmopathy from Graves' hyperthyroidism and to predict progression to ophthalmopathy. In total, 135 blood samples were TCR-sequenced: under 45 ophthalmopathy, some 72 hyperthyroidism and around 17 hyperthyroidism-to-ophthalmopathy patients. To explore V-J signatures that distinguish ophthalmopathy from hyperthyroidism, a discovery set of roughly 98 patients was enrolled, made up of some 41 with ophthalmopathy and some 58 with stable hyperthyroidism. For independent validation, a separate cohort was made up of approximately 18 hyperthyroidism patients plus 17 patients who later progressed from hyperthyroidism to ophthalmopathy. In 6 or 7 hyperthyroidism patients, T-cell repertoires of thyroid tissue and blood were compared. Following sampling, methimazole starting at 30 mg daily was administered to hyperthyroidism patients, and high-dose intravenous methylprednisolone was administered to ophthalmopathy patients.

General conclusions and limits of the study: In validation, the model predicted ophthalmopathy progression with less than 71% sensitivity and 72.22% specificity; 12 predicted patients were CT-confirmed with GO in a median of around 6 months. Sample size was not statistically predetermined, and group allocation was not concealed from the investigators. In cross-validation, the 13-signature model distinguished ophthalmopathy from stable hyperthyroidism with just over 85% sensitivity and 81% to 82% specificity, while in the test set the corresponding values were 80% and 75%. Most expanded thyroid clonotypes with frequency above 0.001 were also detected in blood, suggesting blood repertoires may reflect the thyroid immune response.

Ophthalmopathy patients were characterized by moderately to severely active disease, a Clinical Activity Score of at least 3, a NOSPECS grade of at least 4, and a disease duration under 3 months. Anyone with other autoimmune diseases, uncontrolled infections, pregnancy or lactation was excluded from the study. Diagnosis relied on clinical symptoms, serum thyroxine, TRAb, thyroid ultrasound and orbital computed tomography. Using Ficoll-Paque density gradient centrifugation, PBMCs were isolated from 8.5 to 10 ml of fresh peripheral blood. Trizol reagent was used to extract the total RNA, and its quality was then checked on an Agilent 2100 Bioanalyzer. For repertoire sequencing, the TCR beta CDR3 regions were amplified from RNA transcripts. HTBI primers and the Qiagen OneStep RT-PCR kit were used in a first-round RT-PCR, which was followed by a second-round multiplex PCR, size selection and purification. Libraries were sequenced paired-end with 100 bp reads on an Illumina HiSeq2000. In the authors' own workflow: SOAPnuke was used to process the reads, removing any read that contained adapters or uncalled bases, had a mean Phred below 15, or lacked an exact match to the constant primer or identifier. COPE v1.2.5 was used to merge high-quality paired reads. Unique nucleotide sequences were defined as clonotypes and aligned to IMGT TRB V, D and J references using MiTCR v1.1. Analysis was restricted to V-J combinations with a frequency above 0.0001, which covered 99% to 99.2% of repertoires. For each V-J combination, a TCR clonal expansion and chaos score was defined as the ratio of F50 clonal expansion to chaos observed in the TCRdist matrix. Welch's t-statistics and random forest were used to narrow the features down to 13 V-J combinations, which were then fed into a naive Bayes classifier. The similarity between thyroid and blood repertoires was quantified using the Morisita-Horn index. TCRdb reprocessed the public reads (quality trimming at Q25 with fastp, clone calling with MiXCR) and kept in-frame beta chains. Rows merge per CDR3 protein into single entries with the most common DNA and genes. The V and J calls follow TCRdb's processing rather than the paper's. The sample has roughly 300,000 distinct CDR3 sequences on record, about a sixth of them singletons. 10% to 15% of the sample is taken by the ten largest.

This clonotype was counted at least ten times. The antigen it binds to is not known. Per-base qualities were not stored, and no clone one base away is much larger. Cut back by 5 bases and 3 bases, the V and J ends lie 11 bases apart. Based on the germline V gene (reference sequence), the CDR1 and CDR2 sequences are MNHEY and SMNVEV. The cysteine opens and the phenylalanine closes a CDR3 of 13 amino acids. The sequence is cut down to CDR3 DNA, 39 bases in frame from base 1. The chain links TRBV27 with TRBJ2-7; D gene: possibly TRBD2, on 5 matching bases. Sequencing was carried out using peripheral blood. The sequence came from an adult man with Graves' ophthalmopathy. The CDR3 reads as follows: CASSIFRGYEQYF. The DNA is as follows: TGTGCCAGCAGTATATTTCGGGGCTACGAGCAGTACTTC.